The table lists the clone carrying this T cell receptor (beta chain) with many counts. In TCRdb, the 5' RACE reads were re-called with MiXCR into one record per CDR3 protein. The repertoire holds 48,000 or so distinct CDR3 sequences, with 10% to 13% as singletons. This sample was taken from a study of neurological immune-mediated disorders. The germline V gene has CDR1 KGHDR and CDR2 SFDVKD. Trimming removed 2 bases from V and 1 base from J, with 15 bases in between. CDR3 length: 17 residues. This clonotype originated in a woman aged 40 to 50 with HTLV-1-associated myelopathy (HAM/TSP). This chain links TRBV24-1 with TRBJ2-3, with D perhaps TRBD1 (5 bases). Material for sequencing was PBMCs. Written as DNA, the CDR3 is TGTGCCACCAGTGATTCCCCTGACAGTCGGGGCACAGATACGCAGTATTTT. Amino acid sequence: CATSDSPDSRGTDTQYF.